This TCR beta chain was obtained from a study of blood T cell repertoires in COVID-19. Overall study: Samples representing acute and convalescent COVID-19 were sourced from the United States, Italy and Spain. T cells, B-cell-depleted T cells, or PBMCs supplied cDNA or gDNA.

There are 14 residues in the CDR3. With 1 base clipped from V and 5 bases from J, the junction kept 3 bases outside the gene matches. Germline CDR1 reads KGHSH; CDR2 reads LQKENI. Per the original methods: Reference gene primers were amplified, and this amplification served to estimate nucleated cell counts. Data came from immunoSEQ multiplex PCR; TCRdb stores just in-frame clones and leaves some out. That table gives V, J and clone size, and the DNA gave D and trimming. The data show more than 200,000 clones, about 80% seen once. Sequenced material: peripheral blood. The TCR comes from a man in his fifties or sixties with active or convalescent COVID-19. The chain is built from TRBV18 and TRBJ2-3; 7 nucleotides line up with TRBD1. In nucleotides, the CDR3 is TGTGCCAGCTCACCACAGGGGGCAGAAGATACGCAGTATTTT. Protein product: CASSPQGAEDTQYF.